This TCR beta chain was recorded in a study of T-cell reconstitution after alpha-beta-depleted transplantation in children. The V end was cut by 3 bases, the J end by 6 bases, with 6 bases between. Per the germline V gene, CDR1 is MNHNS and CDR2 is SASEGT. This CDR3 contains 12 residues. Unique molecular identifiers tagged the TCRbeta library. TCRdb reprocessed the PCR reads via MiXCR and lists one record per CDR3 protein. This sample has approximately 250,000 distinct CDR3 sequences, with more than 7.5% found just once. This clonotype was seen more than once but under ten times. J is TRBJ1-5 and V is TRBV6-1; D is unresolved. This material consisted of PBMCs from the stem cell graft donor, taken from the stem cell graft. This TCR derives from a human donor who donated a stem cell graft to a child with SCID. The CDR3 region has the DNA TGTGCCAGCAGTGATCCGGCTCAGCCCCAGCATTTT. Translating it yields CASSDPAQPQHF.